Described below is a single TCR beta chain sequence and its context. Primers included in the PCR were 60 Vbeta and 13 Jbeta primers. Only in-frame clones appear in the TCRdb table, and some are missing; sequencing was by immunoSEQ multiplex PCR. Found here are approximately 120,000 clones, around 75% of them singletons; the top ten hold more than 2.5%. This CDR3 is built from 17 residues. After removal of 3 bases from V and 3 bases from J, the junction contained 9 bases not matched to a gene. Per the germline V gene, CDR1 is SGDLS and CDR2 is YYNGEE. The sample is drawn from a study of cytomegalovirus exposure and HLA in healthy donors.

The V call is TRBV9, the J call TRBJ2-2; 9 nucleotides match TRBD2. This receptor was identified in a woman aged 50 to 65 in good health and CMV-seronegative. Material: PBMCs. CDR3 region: CASSDRAGGTYTGELFF. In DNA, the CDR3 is TGTGCCAGCAGCGACCGGGCGGGAGGGACTTACACCGGGGAGCTGTTTTTT.